This T cell receptor beta chain was obtained from a study of blood T cell repertoires in COVID-19. Study background: There were acute and convalescent COVID-19 samples, and they came from the United States, Italy and Spain. Sources were T cells, B-cell-depleted T cells, or PBMCs; the material itself was cDNA or gDNA.

The authors' processing: Estimation of nucleated cell counts relied on the amplification of reference gene primers. TCRdb's table, derived via immunoSEQ multiplex PCR, lists solely in-frame clones and lacks some. The DNA was the basis for D and trimming; V, J and clone size are from that table. Of a few hundred thousand clones in the sample, roughly 84% were seen once. The germline V gene encodes CDR1 SGHAT and CDR2 FQNNGV. This CDR3 is built from 18 residues. The V and J ends lost 1 base and 7 bases respectively, with 23 bases between them. The sample was peripheral blood. V gene TRBV11-2 combines with J gene TRBJ2-1; D may be TRBD1 (6 bases). The sequence came from a woman aged 35 to 49 who had recovered from COVID-19. CDR3 sequence (DNA): TGTGCCAGCAGCTTAGCCCTCCTCACACAGGGTGGTAAGAATGAGCAGTTCTTC. Translated: CASSLALLTQGGKNEQFF.